These 24 T cell receptor beta chains originate from one sample sequenced in a study of cytomegalovirus exposure and HLA in healthy donors. A multiplex PCR was run with 60 Vbeta primers and 13 Jbeta primers. The data were produced by immunoSEQ multiplex PCR, yet TCRdb's version contains in-frame clones alone and is incomplete. The repertoire holds 100,000 to 150,000 clones, with about four fifths as singletons. Specimen: PBMCs. The receptors here all came from a man younger than 35 in good health and CMV-seronegative.

The chain couples TRBV7-2 to TRBJ1-2; D unresolved. The CDR3 is 14 amino acids. The V end was cut by 1 base, the J end by 6 bases, with 12 bases between. Germline CDR1 and CDR2: SGHTA and FQGNSA. This chain's CDR3 is CASSLESGSDGYTF. The CDR3 DNA sequence: TGTGCCAGCAGCTTAGAATCAGGATCTGATGGCTACACCTTC.

This clone was counted a single time. The genes are TRBV2 and TRBJ2-5, with 9 bases identical to TRBD1. CDR1 and CDR2 (germline): SNHLY, FYNNEI. The V gene end was trimmed by 4 bases and the J gene end by 9 bases; junction bases not matched to a gene: 6. The CDR3 is 13 amino acids. CDR3 in amino acids: CASSADRGEAQYF. The CDR3 nucleotides are TGTGCCAGCAGTGCCGACAGGGGGGAGGCCCAGTACTTC.

This chain connects TRBV27 to TRBJ2-3, with D possibly being TRBD2 (5 bases). The CDR3 covers 15 residues. Germline CDR1 MNHEY, CDR2 SMNVEV (reference sequence). V was cut by 11 bases and J by 0 bases, with 18 bases left in between. Here the CDR3 reads CASHTVRASTDTQYF. The CDR3 DNA sequence: TGTGCCTCCCATACTGTGCGGGCCAGCACAGATACGCAGTATTTT.

The rearrangement links TRBV7-9 to TRBJ1-1; D is uncertain. Trimming took off 5 bases at V and 5 bases at J, with 15 bases between the two ends. The germline V gene encodes CDR1 SEHNR and CDR2 FQNEAQ (reference sequence). This CDR3 spans 14 amino acids. In nucleotides, the CDR3 is TGTGCCAGCAGCCGAAAAAACCCGAGTACTGAAGCTTTCTTT. The encoded protein is CASSRKNPSTEAFF.

V usage is TRBV4-3 and J usage is TRBJ1-5, with D perhaps matching TRBD1 (6 bases). This CDR3 contains 15 residues. V was trimmed by 0 bases and J by 6 bases, leaving 12 bases between them. Germline lookup yields CDR1 LGHNA and CDR2 YSLEER. CDR3 loop: CASSQDAGEGQPQHF. The CDR3 coding sequence is TGCGCCAGCAGCCAAGACGCAGGGGAGGGTCAGCCCCAGCATTTT.

This rearrangement joins TRBV15 to TRBJ2-2; the match to TRBD2 covers 10 bases. The CDR3 runs to 16 residues. J was trimmed by 6 bases and V by 3 bases; bases with no gene match: 7. The germline CDR1 and CDR2 sequences are LNHNV and YYDKDF (reference sequence). CDR3 nucleotides: TGTGCCACCAGCAGGACAGCGGGGGGGCGGGCCGGGGAGCTGTTTTTT. This translates into CATSRTAGGRAGELFF.

This clone has more than one count but fewer than ten. The CDR3 DNA reads TGCGCCAGCAGCGCCCCCCGGGACAGATCTTACTTGGACACTGAAGCTTTCTTT. This sequence encodes CASSAPRDRSYLDTEAFF. The chain carries TRBV4-1 and TRBJ1-1, with TRBD1 matching over 7 bases. Trimming removed 5 bases from V and 3 bases from J; junction bases left unmatched: 18. CDR3 length: 18 residues. From germline, CDR1 is MGHRA and CDR2 YSYEKL.

The gene calls are TRBV29-1 and TRBJ2-3; 10 nucleotides match TRBD2. The V gene's germline CDR1 is SQVTM and CDR2 ANQGSEA. This CDR3 is built from 17 residues. The V gene end was trimmed by 3 bases and the J gene end by 2 bases; junction bases not matched to a gene: 11. The CDR3 reads CSVDGLAETIYTDTQYF. Written as DNA, the CDR3 is TGCAGCGTTGACGGACTAGCGGAAACCATATACACAGATACGCAGTATTTT.

This clone appeared a few times. The chain combines TRBV5-1 with TRBJ2-7; D may be TRBD1 (5 bases). Germline CDR1 reads SGHRS; CDR2 reads YFSETQ. V dropped 8 bases and J dropped 1 base, with 10 bases sitting between them. The CDR3 totals 12 residues. The CDR3 DNA is TGCGCCAGTGGGGCTAGGTCCTACGAGCAGTACTTC. It is translated as CASGARSYEQYF.

The chain carries TRBV6-5 and TRBJ1-6; 7 nucleotides line up with TRBD1. Losses at the gene ends were 6 bases for V and 11 bases for J; bases not matched to a gene: 4. Germline values: CDR1 MNHEY, CDR2 SVGAGI. The CDR3 is made up of 12 amino acids. In DNA, the CDR3 is TGTGCCAGCAGATCGGACAGGCCACCCCTCCACTTT. This translates into CASRSDRPPLHF.

The rearrangement links TRBV6-5 to TRBJ2-1, with D maybe TRBD2 (6 bases). V was trimmed by 0 bases and J by 10 bases, leaving 10 bases between them. Germline V gives CDR1 MNHEY, CDR2 SVGAGI. This CDR3 spans 13 amino acids. The CDR3 sequence: CASSYSLAGEQFF. The CDR3 coding sequence is TGTGCCAGCAGTTACTCGCTGGCGGGGGAGCAGTTCTTC.

The chain carries TRBV5-1 and TRBJ1-1; D might be TRBD1 (6 bases). Trimming left V 4 bases short and J 2 bases short, with 15 bases between. Germline lookup yields CDR1 SGHRS and CDR2 YFSETQ. The CDR3 spans 15 residues. CDR3 sequence reads: CASSARGGGNTEAFF. CDR3 coding DNA: TGCGCCAGCAGCGCCCGAGGGGGGGGCAACACTGAAGCTTTCTTT.

The V gene is TRBV5-4, the J gene TRBJ2-7, with 7 bases lining up with TRBD2. Germline V CDR1 and CDR2: SGHNT, YYREEE (reference sequence). Losses at the gene ends were 1 base for V and 2 bases for J; bases not matched to a gene: 6. This CDR3 spans 15 amino acids. CDR3 in amino acids: CASSLRSGETYEQYF. CDR3 in DNA: TGTGCCAGCAGCTTGAGGAGCGGGGAGACCTACGAGCAGTACTTC.

Regarding this clone: The same CDR3 can be traced to other DNA sequences in this sample. This rearrangement joins TRBV6-6 to TRBJ2-5; possibly TRBD2 for D (5 bases). Germline-derived CDR1 and CDR2 are MNHNY and SVGAGI (reference sequence). Trimming shortened V by 6 bases and J by 3 bases, and 11 bases separated the two germline ends. The CDR3 contains 13 residues. CDR3 loop: CASRPSGEETQYF. CDR3 bases: TGTGCCAGCAGGCCCAGCGGAGAAGAGACCCAGTACTTC.

This chain connects TRBV6-6 to TRBJ2-3, with no clear D. V gave up 0 bases and J gave up 4 bases, with 8 bases separating them. The CDR3 is made up of 14 amino acids. From germline, CDR1 is MNHNY and CDR2 SVGAGI (reference sequence). The CDR3 DNA reads as TGTGCCAGCAGTTACTCGGCGGCCCCAGATACGCAGTATTTT. Its protein is CASSYSAAPDTQYF.

This clone was seen more than once but under ten times. The gene calls are TRBV7-9 and TRBJ2-7; 7 positions agree with TRBD2. Germline values: CDR1 SEHNR, CDR2 FQNEAQ (reference sequence). This CDR3 has 14 amino acids. V gave up 4 bases and J gave up 5 bases; unmatched junction bases: 8. The CDR3, as DNA: TGTGCCAGCAGCTATGACCCGGCGGGGGACGAGCAGTACTTC. Translation: CASSYDPAGDEQYF.

The rearrangement links TRBV18 to TRBJ1-1, with 9 bases lining up with TRBD1. Trimming cost V 3 bases and J 5 bases; bases outside gene matches: 16. From germline, CDR1 is KGHSH and CDR2 LQKENI. CDR3 length equals 18 residues. The CDR3 DNA is TGTGCCAGCTCACCCCACCGGATTCGGACAGGGGCAGGTACTGAAGCTTTCTTT. Encoded protein: CASSPHRIRTGAGTEAFF.

This chain joins TRBV6-1 and TRBJ2-7; TRBD2 aligns across 9 bases. Losses at the gene ends were 7 bases for V and 1 base for J; bases not matched to a gene: 8. Germline V gene data show CDR1 as MNHNS and CDR2 as SASEGT. The CDR3 sequence is 15 residues long. The CDR3 DNA follows: TGTGCCAGCACCCGGGGGAGCGGGGGGTCCTACGAGCAGTACTTC. Amino acids: CASTRGSGGSYEQYF.

The chain combines TRBV30 with TRBJ2-5, with D possibly TRBD1 on 5 matching bases. V lost 5 bases and J 4 bases, leaving 11 bases between the germline ends. Germline-derived CDR1 and CDR2 are GTSNPN and SVGIG (reference sequence). This CDR3 region has 12 residues. CDR3 region: CAWGSGIETQYF. CDR3 coding DNA: TGTGCCTGGGGGTCAGGGATAGAGACCCAGTACTTC.

J is TRBJ2-2 and V is TRBV7-9; D call uncertain. Germline assignment: CDR1 SEHNR and CDR2 FQNEAQ (reference sequence). This CDR3 comprises 14 residues. V was cut by 11 bases and J by 3 bases, with 16 bases left in between. The CDR3 is CAPRFLSDTGELFF. CDR3 sequence (DNA): TGTGCCCCGAGGTTTTTGTCGGACACCGGGGAGCTGTTTTTT.

The chain has TRBV28 and TRBJ1-5; tentative D call: TRBD1 (5 bases). The CDR3 is made up of 15 amino acids. V lost 3 bases and J 0 bases, leaving 9 bases between the germline ends. Germline CDR1 is MDHEN and CDR2 is SYDVKM. The CDR3 loop reads CASSFGGDSNQPQHF. For the CDR3, the DNA is TGTGCCAGCAGTTTCGGGGGGGATAGCAATCAGCCCCAGCATTTT. Full variable domain (remainder filled in from reference TRBV28 and TRBJ1-5): DVKVTQSSRYLVKRTGEKVFLECVQDMDHENMFWYRQDPGLGLRLIYFSYDVKMKEKGDIPEGYSVSREKKERFSLILESASTNQTSMYLCASSFGGDSNQPQHFGDGTRLSIL.

Only a few counts were recorded for this clone. The V and J genes are TRBV7-6 and TRBJ2-7; D is uncertain. CDR1 and CDR2 from the germline V gene are SGHVS and FNYEAQ. The CDR3 consists of 11 residues. The V and J ends lost 3 bases and 7 bases respectively, with 7 bases between them. The CDR3 DNA sequence: TGTGCCAGCAGCTTCGAAGCTGAGCAGTACTTC. Translation: CASSFEAEQYF.

The chain combines TRBV4-3 with TRBJ2-1; 11 bases are shared with TRBD2. The junction had 7 bases not matched to a gene; V was cut back by 0 bases and J by 9 bases. The CDR3 totals 16 residues. Germline values: CDR1 LGHNA, CDR2 YSLEER. CDR3 region: CASSQDRASGGSEQFF. CDR3 coding DNA: TGCGCCAGCAGCCAAGATAGGGCTAGCGGGGGGAGTGAGCAGTTCTTC.

The chain carries TRBV11-2 and TRBJ2-5, with 9 bases lining up with TRBD1. Judging by the DNA end, TRBJ2-7 fits better; the J call may be wrong. The CDR3 has 16 residues. CDR1 and CDR2 (germline): SGHAT, FQNNGV. CDR3 in amino acids: CASSSFPGQGNYEQYF. The CDR3 region has the DNA TGTGCCAGCAGCTCGTTTCCGGGACAGGGAAACTACGAGCAGTACTTC.